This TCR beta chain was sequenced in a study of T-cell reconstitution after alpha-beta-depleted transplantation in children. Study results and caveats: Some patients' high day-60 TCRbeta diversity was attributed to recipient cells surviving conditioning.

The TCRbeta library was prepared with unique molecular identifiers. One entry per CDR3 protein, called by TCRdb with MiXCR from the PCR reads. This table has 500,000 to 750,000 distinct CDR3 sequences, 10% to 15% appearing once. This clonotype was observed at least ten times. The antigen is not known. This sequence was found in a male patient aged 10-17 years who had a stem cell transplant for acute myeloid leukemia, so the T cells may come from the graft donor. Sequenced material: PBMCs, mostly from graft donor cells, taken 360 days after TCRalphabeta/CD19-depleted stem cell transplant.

The DNA for the CDR3 is TGCAGTGCTAGGGTCTCCGGGACTACGAACACCGGGGAGCTGTTTTTT. This codes for CSARVSGTTNTGELFF. The chain joins TRBV20-1 to TRBJ2-2; 7 nucleotides align to TRBD2. CDR3 length: 16 amino acids. V was clipped by 3 bases and J by 0 bases; unmatched bases: 7. CDR1 DFQATT and CDR2 SNEGSKA come from the germline V gene (reference sequence).